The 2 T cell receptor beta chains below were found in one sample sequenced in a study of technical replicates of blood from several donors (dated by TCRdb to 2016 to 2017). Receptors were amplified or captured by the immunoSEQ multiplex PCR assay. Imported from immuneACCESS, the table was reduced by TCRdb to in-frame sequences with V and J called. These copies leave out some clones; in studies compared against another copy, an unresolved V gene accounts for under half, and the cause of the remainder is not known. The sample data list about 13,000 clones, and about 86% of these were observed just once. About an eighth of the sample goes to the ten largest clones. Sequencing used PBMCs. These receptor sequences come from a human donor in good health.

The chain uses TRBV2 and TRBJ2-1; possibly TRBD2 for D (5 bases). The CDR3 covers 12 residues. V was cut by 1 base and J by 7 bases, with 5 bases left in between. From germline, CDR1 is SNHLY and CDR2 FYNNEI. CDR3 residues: CASSEVANEQFF. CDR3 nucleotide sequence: TGTGCCAGCAGTGAAGTAGCGAATGAGCAGTTCTTC.

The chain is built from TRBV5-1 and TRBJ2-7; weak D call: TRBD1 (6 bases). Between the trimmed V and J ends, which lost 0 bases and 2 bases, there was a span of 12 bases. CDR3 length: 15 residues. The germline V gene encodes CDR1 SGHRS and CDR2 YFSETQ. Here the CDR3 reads CASSLAVGAAYEQYF. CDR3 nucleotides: TGCGCCAGCAGCTTGGCTGTGGGGGCAGCCTACGAGCAGTACTTC.